This T cell receptor beta chain was captured by sequencing in a study of shared clonotypes between healthy human individuals. Naive CD8 cells were CD45RO-negative, positively selected for CCR7, excluding terminally differentiated effector memory CD45RA+ cells. CDR1 and CDR2 (germline): SEHNR, FQNEAQ (reference sequence). Between the trimmed V and J ends, which lost 1 base and 4 bases, there was a span of 19 bases. The CDR3 is made up of 18 amino acids. Method: immunoSEQ multiplex PCR; TCRdb's copy keeps in-frame clones and lacks some. The sample has some 2,000,000 clones; just under 95% are singletons.

The rearrangement uses TRBV7-9 and TRBJ2-2; D tentatively reads TRBD1 or TRBD2 (5 bases each). Material for sequencing was naive CD8+ T cells sorted from blood. The receptor was derived from a man in his late teens or twenties in good health. As DNA, the CDR3 is TGTGCCAGCAGCTTAGAGGGGACCGCCTATTTGGGCACCGGGGAGCTGTTTTTT. This encodes CASSLEGTAYLGTGELFF.